The rows below give T cell receptor beta chains drawn from one sample of a study of blood T cell repertoires in COVID-19. Some clones are missing from TCRdb's copy, which holds only in-frame ones; the method was immunoSEQ multiplex PCR. The sample holds more than 300,000 clones; 83% are singletons and the top ten take 1.2%. Sequences were obtained from peripheral blood. The source is a woman aged 50 to 60 with acute or convalescent COVID-19. The CDR3 runs from the conserved cysteine through the conserved F or W. A D gene is named only where the DNA matches it firmly. Clone size appears in some rows only: once, few, many, or a class for an expanded clone.

v_gene	d_gene	j_gene	abundance	CDR3nt	CDR3aa
TRBV4-2	TRBD1	TRBJ1-4	.	TGTGCCAGCAGCTACAGGACAGGGGTGGAAAAACTGTTTTTT	CASSYRTGVEKLFF
TRBV5-4	.	TRBJ2-5	.	TGTGCCAGCAGCGACCAGGGGGGCGCCGAGGACCAGTACTTC	CASSDQGGAEDQYF
TRBV18	TRBD1	TRBJ1-2	once	TGTGCCAGCTCATCGGCGGGACAGGGGGCCGGCTATGGCTACACCTTC	CASSSAGQGAGYGYTF
TRBV7-9	.	TRBJ2-1	once	TGTGCCAGCAGCTTCCCGGGCTCAGGGATCAGTATGGGTGAGCAGTTCTTC	CASSFPGSGISMGEQFF
TRBV13	TRBD1	TRBJ2-7	few	TGTGCCAGCAGCCCCCTGGGACAGGGGGACCCCGAGCAGTACTTC	CASSPLGQGDPEQYF
TRBV6-2/TRBV6-3	TRBD2	TRBJ2-2	.	TGTGCCAGCAGTTACTCGAAACTAGCGGGGCCACGCGGGGAGCTGTTTTTT	CASSYSKLAGPRGELFF
TRBV27	.	TRBJ1-2	.	TGTGCCAGCAGTTTCAGGGGTGATGGGGGATATGGCTACACCTTC	CASSFRGDGGYGYTF
TRBV2	TRBD1	TRBJ2-5	once	TGTGCCAGCAGCGACAGGGATCAAGAGACCCAGTACTTC	CASSDRDQETQYF
TRBV20-1	.	TRBJ2-1	few	TGCAGTGCTAGTCGGCCGGGGTCGGAGAATGAGCAGTTCTTC	CSASRPGSENEQFF
TRBV4-1	TRBD2	TRBJ2-1	few	TGCGCCAGCAGCCAAGTGGGACTAGCTAGTAATGAGCAGTTCTTC	CASSQVGLASNEQFF
TRBV18	TRBD1	TRBJ2-3	.	TGTGCCAGCTCACCGCCGACCGGACAGGGTAGAGATACGCAGTATTTT	CASSPPTGQGRDTQYF
TRBV7-2	TRBD2	TRBJ2-1	.	TGTGCCAGCAGGATGGGGCAAGGGGCCGGGAGGGGGCAGTTCTTC	CASRMGQGAGRGQFF
TRBV21-1	.	TRBJ1-3	.	TGTGCCAGCAGCACCGCAGGGAACTACCCCTCTGGAAACACCATATATTTT	CASSTAGNYPSGNTIYF
TRBV4-1	TRBD2	TRBJ2-3	once	TGCGCCAGCAGCCACCCGGGACTAGCCGCACCAGATACGCAGTATTTT	CASSHPGLAAPDTQYF
TRBV7-3	TRBD2	TRBJ2-3	.	TGTGCCAGCAGCTTAGCGGGAGTAACAGATACGCAGTATTTT	CASSLAGVTDTQYF
TRBV27	TRBD1	TRBJ1-2	.	TGTGCCAGCAGTTTATTAGGACAGGGGGCCGGCGGCTACACCTTC	CASSLLGQGAGGYTF
TRBV7-9	.	TRBJ2-7	.	TGTGCCAGCAGCTTAAAAGCTTACGAGCAGTACTTC	CASSLKAYEQYF
TRBV2	TRBD1	TRBJ1-5	.	TGTGCCAGCACCGGGACAGGGGCCAGCAATCAGCCCCAGCATTTT	CASTGTGASNQPQHF
TRBV28	.	TRBJ1-1	few	TGTGCCAGCAGTTTTTCCGGGGCTGAAGCTTTCTTT	CASSFSGAEAFF
TRBV11-3	.	TRBJ2-1	.	TGTGCCAGCAGCTTGGGCAGTCCTTCCTACAATGAGCAGTTCTTC	CASSLGSPSYNEQFF
TRBV5-4	.	TRBJ1-6	few	TGTGCCAGCAGCTTGGTGAGGGATTCACCCCTCCACTTT	CASSLVRDSPLHF
TRBV12-5	.	TRBJ1-2	.	TGTGCTAGTGGCCCATACCAGACAGGACCCGAAACCCCGAGTGGCTACACCTTC	CASGPYQTGPETPSGYTF
TRBV30	TRBD1	TRBJ1-3	.	TGTGCCTGGACCCCCAGGGGGGCTGGAAACACCATATATTTT	CAWTPRGAGNTIYF
TRBV30	.	TRBJ1-1	.	TGTGCCTGGAGTAGCAGGGACACTGAAGCTTTCTTT	CAWSSRDTEAFF
TRBV7-9	TRBD1	TRBJ1-5	.	TGTGCCAGCAGCGGACAGGGTGGACAGCCCCAGCATTTT	CASSGQGGQPQHF
TRBV19	TRBD1	TRBJ1-6	.	TGTGCCAGTAGTACGGGACAGGGCGGCCTAAATTCACCCCTCCACTTT	CASSTGQGGLNSPLHF
TRBV27	TRBD1	TRBJ2-2	.	TGTGCCAGCAGTTCCATCTTCGACAGGGGGCTTTATACCGGGGAGCTGTTTTTT	CASSSIFDRGLYTGELFF
TRBV28	.	TRBJ2-2	.	TGTGCCAGCAGTTTCGTCGGGGAGCTGTTTTTT	CASSFVGELFF
TRBV3-1/TRBV3-2	TRBD2	TRBJ2-1	.	TGTGCCAGCAGCCATCTAGCGGGGGACAATGAGCAGTTCTTC	CASSHLAGDNEQFF
TRBV20-1	.	TRBJ2-2	.	TGCAGTGCTTTAGGGGCAGGGGAGCTGTTTTTT	CSALGAGELFF
TRBV7-2	TRBD2	TRBJ2-7	once	TGTGCCAGCAGCTTCCTAGCGGGAGGAGGGGAGCAGTACTTC	CASSFLAGGGEQYF
TRBV5-4	TRBD2	TRBJ2-6	.	TGTGCCAGCAGCTTGTGGGGGGGACCGACGGAAACTGGGGCCAACGTCCTGACTTTC	CASSLWGGPTETGANVLTF
TRBV7-6	TRBD2	TRBJ2-5	.	TGTGCCAGCAGCCCCCGCCGGGGGGGGGCCGGGGAGACCCAGTACTTC	CASSPRRGGAGETQYF
TRBV18	.	TRBJ2-3	.	TGTGCCAGCTCACCCGATGCGAGTGATACGCAGTATTTT	CASSPDASDTQYF
TRBV6-1	.	TRBJ2-4	.	TGTGCCAGCAGCCCCATTGGGGGAGGAAACATTCAGTACTTC	CASSPIGGGNIQYF
TRBV7-2	TRBD1	TRBJ2-5	few	TGTGCCAGCAGCATCGACAGGGGGCGAGAGACCCAGTACTTC	CASSIDRGRETQYF
TRBV5-1	TRBD2	TRBJ2-1	.	TGCGCCAGCAGCCCAAGGACTAGTGCTTCCTACAATGAGCAGTTCTTC	CASSPRTSASYNEQFF
TRBV6-2/TRBV6-3	.	TRBJ1-2	.	TGTGCCAGCAGTTCTGGAACCTTACAGGGCAGAGGCTACACCTTC	CASSSGTLQGRGYTF
TRBV5-1	.	TRBJ1-2	.	TGCGCCAGCCGGGACACCCCCAATGTAGGCTACACCTTC	CASRDTPNVGYTF
TRBV27	TRBD1	TRBJ1-1	.	TGTGCCAGCAGTTTAGAAGGGGGCACCACTGAAGCTTTCTTT	CASSLEGGTTEAFF
TRBV14	.	TRBJ2-3	.	TGTGCCAGCAGCTCCTGGAGGGAAGAGGCAGATACGCAGTATTTT	CASSSWREEADTQYF
TRBV3-1/TRBV3-2	.	TRBJ2-5	.	TGTGCCAGCAGCCAAGTGGCGGGGGCATGGGAGACCCAGTACTTC	CASSQVAGAWETQYF
TRBV7-3	.	TRBJ2-2	.	TGTGCCAGCAGCTTAACAGCCCCTTCTACCGGGGAGCTGTTTTTT	CASSLTAPSTGELFF
TRBV5-4	TRBD1	TRBJ1-3	.	TGTGCCAGCAGCAAGGACAGGACGATCTCTGGAAACACCATATATTTT	CASSKDRTISGNTIYF
TRBV2	TRBD1	TRBJ2-3	.	TGTGCCAGCAGTGAACAGGGGGTCGTGGCAGATACGCAGTATTTT	CASSEQGVVADTQYF
TRBV28	TRBD1	TRBJ1-2	.	TGTGCCAGCAGTCAAGGTGGACAGGGGGCGCGAGGCTACACCTTC	CASSQGGQGARGYTF
TRBV4-2	TRBD2	TRBJ2-2	.	TGTGCCAGCAGCCCCCACCGTGAAGCGGGAGGCCCTGGCACCGGGGAGCTGTTTTTT	CASSPHREAGGPGTGELFF
TRBV10-3	.	TRBJ1-2	few	TGTGCCATCAGCCTTGAGGGAACCTATGGCTACACCTTC	CAISLEGTYGYTF
TRBV9	.	TRBJ1-6	.	TGTGCCAGCAGCGCTAGTGTCGGCGCTCTTCCTAATTCACCCCTCCACTTT	CASSASVGALPNSPLHF
TRBV5-4	TRBD1	TRBJ1-5	once	TGTGCCAGCAGCTTGGGGACAGGGATCAACAATCAGCCCCAGCATTTT	CASSLGTGINNQPQHF
TRBV30	TRBD2	TRBJ2-1	few	TGTGCCTGGGGACGGACTAGCGGGCTCGAGCAGTTCTTC	CAWGRTSGLEQFF
TRBV2	.	TRBJ1-3	.	TGTGCCAGCAGCTTTAGTCACGCAAACTCTGGAAACACCATATATTTT	CASSFSHANSGNTIYF